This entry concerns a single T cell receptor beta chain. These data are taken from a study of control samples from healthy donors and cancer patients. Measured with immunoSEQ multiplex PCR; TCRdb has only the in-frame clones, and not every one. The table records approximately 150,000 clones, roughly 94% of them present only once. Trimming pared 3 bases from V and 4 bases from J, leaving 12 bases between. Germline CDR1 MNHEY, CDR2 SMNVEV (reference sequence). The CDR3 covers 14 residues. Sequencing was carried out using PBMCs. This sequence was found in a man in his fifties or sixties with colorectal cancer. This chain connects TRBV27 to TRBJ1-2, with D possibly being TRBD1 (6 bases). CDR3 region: CASSLGGDGYGYTF. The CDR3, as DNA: TGTGCCAGCAGTTTGGGGGGCGACGGCTATGGCTACACCTTC.